The T cell receptor beta chain under discussion was sequenced for a study of neurological immune-mediated disorders. Every sequencing run generated in excess of 180 million TCR-beta sequences. These sequences covered 15-18 subjects. TCRdb re-derived calls from the 5' RACE reads in MiXCR, one entry per CDR3 protein. There are 50,000 to 65,000 distinct CDR3 sequences in the sample; around 5.2% occur only once, and 3% to 4% lies in the top ten. Details on this clonotype: Antigen: not known. One end of the junction is discordant with germline, which a read error may explain.

Unsorted libraries were generated from 2 million PBMCs. These cells had been stored in RNAlater at -80 C. Findings and caveats of the study: Expanded clones shared no CDR3 amino acid sequences across subjects, suggesting private repertoires in all groups.

The CDR3 length is 17 residues. Germline CDR1 reads SEHNR; CDR2 reads FQNEAQ (reference sequence). The chain combines TRBV7-9 with TRBJ2-6, with 9 positions matching TRBD1. Sequencing used PBMCs. This receptor was obtained from a woman between 50 and 59 years old with multiple sclerosis. CDR3 DNA sequence: TGTGCCAGCAGCTTGGGACAGGGTTCCTCTGGGGCCAAAGTCCTGACTTTC. This encodes CASSLGQGSSGAKVLTF.